The 14 T cell receptor beta chains in this list originate from one sample, sequenced in a study of blood T cell repertoires in COVID-19. Here immunoSEQ multiplex PCR was the method, and the copy in TCRdb shows in-frame clones only, minus some. Among approximately 190,000 clones listed, less than 90% were seen once. The sample was peripheral blood. Receptors originate from a woman in her thirties or forties with acute or convalescent COVID-19.

CDR3 amino acids: CASSLEAGNEKLFF. In nucleotides, the CDR3 is TGCGCCAGCAGCTTGGAAGCAGGGAATGAAAAACTGTTTTTT. V is TRBV5-1 and J is TRBJ1-4; tentatively, D is TRBD1 (5 bases). The V gene lost 0 bases and the J gene lost 5 bases, with 8 bases spanning the gap. The length of the CDR3 is 14 residues. CDR1 and CDR2 (germline): SGHRS, YFSETQ.

The chain has TRBV7-9 and TRBJ2-7; D is unresolved. CDR1 and CDR2 from the germline V gene are SEHNR and FQNEAQ (reference sequence). V lost 5 bases and J 2 bases, leaving 10 bases between the germline ends. The CDR3 covers 13 residues. CDR3 nucleotides: TGTGCCAGCAGCGGCGGATCAACCTACGAGCAGTACTTC. Amino acid sequence: CASSGGSTYEQYF.

The chain uses TRBV3-1 (or the pseudogene TRBV3-2) and TRBJ1-1; D is possibly TRBD1 (6 bases). The V gene's germline CDR1 is LGHDT and CDR2 YNNKEL (reference sequence). The CDR3 contains 13 residues. V lost 0 bases to trimming and J lost 13 bases, with 15 bases between them. CDR3 residues: CASSQDPTGHDFF. The CDR3 nucleotides are TGTGCCAGCAGCCAAGATCCCACGGGACATGATTTCTTT.

The chain employs TRBV13 and TRBJ2-3; weak D call: TRBD1 (5 bases). V was shortened by 2 bases and J by 3 bases, with 15 bases between the two germline ends. This CDR3 is 16 amino acids long. Looked up from germline, CDR1 is PRHDT and CDR2 is FYEKMQ (reference sequence). The CDR3 DNA follows: TGTGCCAGCAGCTTATACCGGCAGGGCTTAACAGATACGCAGTATTTT. Protein: CASSLYRQGLTDTQYF.

The rearrangement links TRBV28 to TRBJ1-4; D remains ambiguous. The CDR3 is 13 residues long. CDR1 is MDHEN, CDR2 SYDVKM, per germline. V was shortened by 7 bases and J by 7 bases, with 13 bases between the two germline ends. CDR3 sequence reads: CASTGMWGEKLFF. The CDR3 bases are TGTGCCAGCACGGGGATGTGGGGTGAAAAACTGTTTTTT.

The chain joins TRBV2 to TRBJ2-2; no clear D. The CDR3 totals 12 residues. Trimming pared 7 bases from V and 3 bases from J, leaving 6 bases between. Germline CDR1 reads SNHLY; CDR2 reads FYNNEI. Here the CDR3 reads CASTRDTGELFF. CDR3 sequence (DNA): TGTGCCAGCACGCGTGACACCGGGGAGCTGTTTTTT.

This chain connects TRBV9 to TRBJ2-3; 16 bases agree with TRBD2. This CDR3 region has 19 residues. The V gene's germline CDR1 is SGDLS and CDR2 YYNGEE. The V segment lost 2 bases and the J segment 5 bases; nucleotides outside the gene matches: 11. CDR3: CASSVTRGTSGGAGDTQYF. The CDR3 DNA follows: TGTGCCAGCAGCGTGACCCGAGGGACTAGCGGGGGGGCGGGAGATACGCAGTATTTT.

This clone came up once. CDR3 amino acids: CASSPFGEGRTDTQYF. For the CDR3, the DNA is TGTGCCAGCAGCCCCTTCGGCGAGGGCCGCACAGATACGCAGTATTTT. The J gene is TRBJ2-3, the V gene TRBV7-6; D may be TRBD2 (5 bases). The V and J ends lost 5 bases and 1 base respectively, with 16 bases between them. This CDR3 has 16 residues. Germline V gives CDR1 SGHVS, CDR2 FNYEAQ.

This chain connects TRBV3-1 (or the pseudogene TRBV3-2) to TRBJ2-5, with D unclear. V was clipped by 3 bases and J by 2 bases, with 10 bases between them. The CDR3 is made up of 14 amino acids. CDR1 and CDR2 (germline): LGHDT, YNNKEL (reference sequence). DNA for the CDR3: TGTGCCAGCAGCCATCTTGCGACTCAAGAGACCCAGTACTTC. Encoded protein: CASSHLATQETQYF.

The chain links TRBV18 to TRBJ1-1, with 10 bases that match TRBD1. There are 19 residues in the CDR3. Germline-derived CDR1 and CDR2 are KGHSH and LQKENI. The V gene end was trimmed by 3 bases and the J gene end by 1 base; junction bases not matched to a gene: 14. The CDR3: CASSPIHHPGQGRNTEAFF. CDR3 sequence (DNA): TGTGCCAGCTCACCCATCCATCATCCGGGACAGGGGAGGAACACTGAAGCTTTCTTT.

This chain uses TRBV13 with TRBJ2-7; 8 bases fit TRBD1. CDR3 length: 15 amino acids. Germline-derived CDR1 and CDR2 are PRHDT and FYEKMQ (reference sequence). V shed 2 bases and J 2 bases; nucleotides not matched to a gene: 5. CDR3 coding DNA: TGTGCCAGCAGCTTACAGGGGGCCCCTGCCTACGAGCAGTACTTC. Encoded protein: CASSLQGAPAYEQYF. The entire variable domain, with the rest obtained from reference TRBV13 and TRBJ2-7, is as follows: AAGVIQSPRHLIKEKRETATLKCYPIPRHDTVYWYQQGPGQDPQFLISFYEKMQSDKGSIPDRFSAQQFSDYHSELNMSSLELGDSALYFCASSLQGAPAYEQYFGPGTRLTVT.

The chain links TRBV9 to TRBJ1-1, with D unclear. CDR1 is SGDLS, CDR2 YYNGEE, per germline. The CDR3 has 15 residues. Deletions cut 0 bases from V and 1 base from J, with 10 bases between. CDR3 in DNA: TGTGCCAGCAGCGTAGACTTTCAGGAGAACACTGAAGCTTTCTTT. Its translation is CASSVDFQENTEAFF.

The rearrangement links TRBV13 to TRBJ2-7, with D perhaps matching TRBD2 (5 bases). Germline V gene data show CDR1 as PRHDT and CDR2 as FYEKMQ (reference sequence). The V end was cut by 5 bases, the J end by 4 bases, with 12 bases between. This CDR3 is 13 amino acids long. The CDR3 DNA is TGTGCCAGCAGCCCCGGGAATCGGTACGAGCAGTACTTC. Encoded protein: CASSPGNRYEQYF.

The chain recombines TRBV30 with TRBJ2-3, with TRBD1 as a possible D gene (5 bases). The CDR3 is made up of 17 amino acids. Germline V gene lookup returns CDR1 GTSNPN and CDR2 SVGIG (reference sequence). V lost 1 base to trimming and J lost 0 bases, with 17 bases between them. The CDR3 sequence is CAWSALSSDISTDTQYF. Here the CDR3 DNA reads TGTGCCTGGAGTGCGCTATCGTCGGACATTAGCACAGATACGCAGTATTTT.